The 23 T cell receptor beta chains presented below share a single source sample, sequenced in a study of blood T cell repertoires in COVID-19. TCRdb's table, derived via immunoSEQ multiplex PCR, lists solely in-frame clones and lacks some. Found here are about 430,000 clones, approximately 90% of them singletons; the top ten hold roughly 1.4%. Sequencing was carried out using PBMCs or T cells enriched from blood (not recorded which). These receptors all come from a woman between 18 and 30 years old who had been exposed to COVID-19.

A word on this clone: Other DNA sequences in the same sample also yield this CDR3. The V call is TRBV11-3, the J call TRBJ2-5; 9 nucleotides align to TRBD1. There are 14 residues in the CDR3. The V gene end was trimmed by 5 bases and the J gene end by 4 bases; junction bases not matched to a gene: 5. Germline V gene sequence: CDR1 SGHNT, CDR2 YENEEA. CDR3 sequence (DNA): TGTGCCAGCAGCCCGACAGGGGGGGGAGAGACCCAGTACTTC. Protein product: CASSPTGGGETQYF.

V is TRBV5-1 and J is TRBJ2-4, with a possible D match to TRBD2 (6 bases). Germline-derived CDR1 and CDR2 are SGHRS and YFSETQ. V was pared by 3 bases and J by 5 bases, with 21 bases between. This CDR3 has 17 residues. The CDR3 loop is CASSSPGLRGRENIQYF. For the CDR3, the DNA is TGCGCCAGCAGCTCGCCGGGACTTAGGGGTCGTGAAAACATTCAGTACTTC.

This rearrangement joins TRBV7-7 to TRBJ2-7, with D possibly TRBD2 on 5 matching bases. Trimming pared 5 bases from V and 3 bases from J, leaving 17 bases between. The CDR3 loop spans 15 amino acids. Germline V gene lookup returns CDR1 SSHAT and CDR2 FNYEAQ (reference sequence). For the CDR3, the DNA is TGTGCCAGCAGCCCCTCAGCCCCCGGGGACTACGAGCAGTACTTC. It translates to CASSPSAPGDYEQYF.

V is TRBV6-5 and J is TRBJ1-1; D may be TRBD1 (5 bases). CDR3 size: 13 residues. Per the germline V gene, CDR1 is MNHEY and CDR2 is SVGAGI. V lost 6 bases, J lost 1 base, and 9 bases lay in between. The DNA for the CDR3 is TGTGCCAGCAGAAGCAGGGAGAACACTGAAGCTTTCTTT. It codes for CASRSRENTEAFF.

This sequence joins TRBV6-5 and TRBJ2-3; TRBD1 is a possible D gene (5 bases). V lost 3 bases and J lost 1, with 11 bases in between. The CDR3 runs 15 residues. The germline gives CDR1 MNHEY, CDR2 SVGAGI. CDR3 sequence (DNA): TGTGCCAGCAGTTATGGGCTAGGGGGCACAGATACGCAGTATTTT. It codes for CASSYGLGGTDTQYF.

CDR3 residues: CASSKTSGGTDTQYF. The CDR3 DNA follows: TGTGCCAGCAGCAAAACTAGCGGGGGAACAGATACGCAGTATTTT. The chain links TRBV7-9 to TRBJ2-3; 11 bases fit TRBD2. The V segment lost 5 bases and the J segment 3 bases; nucleotides outside the gene matches: 4. CDR3 length: 15 amino acids. CDR1 is SEHNR and CDR2 is FQNEAQ in the germline V gene (reference sequence).

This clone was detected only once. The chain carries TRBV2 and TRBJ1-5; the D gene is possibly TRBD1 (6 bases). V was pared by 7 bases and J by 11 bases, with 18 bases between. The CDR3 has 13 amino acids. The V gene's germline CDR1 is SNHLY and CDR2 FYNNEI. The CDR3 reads CASNLQGTLAQHF. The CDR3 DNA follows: TGTGCCAGCAACCTCCAGGGGACCTTGGCCCAGCATTTT.

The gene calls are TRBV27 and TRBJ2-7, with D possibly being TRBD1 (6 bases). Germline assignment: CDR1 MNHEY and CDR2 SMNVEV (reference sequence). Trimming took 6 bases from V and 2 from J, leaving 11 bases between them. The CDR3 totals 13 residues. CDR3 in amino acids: CASRITGTYEQYF. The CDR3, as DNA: TGTGCCAGCAGGATAACAGGGACCTACGAGCAGTACTTC.

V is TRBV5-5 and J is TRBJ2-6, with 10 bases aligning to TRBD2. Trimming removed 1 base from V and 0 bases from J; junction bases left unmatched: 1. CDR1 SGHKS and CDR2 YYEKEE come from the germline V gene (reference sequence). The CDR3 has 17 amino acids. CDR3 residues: CASSLTSGASGANVLTF. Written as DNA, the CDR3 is TGTGCCAGCAGCTTGACTAGCGGGGCCTCTGGGGCCAACGTCCTGACTTTC.

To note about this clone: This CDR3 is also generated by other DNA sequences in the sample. CDR3 loop: CATSDPGSYEQYF. CDR3 DNA: TGTGCCACCAGTGATCCGGGGTCCTACGAGCAGTACTTC. The chain recombines TRBV24-1 with TRBJ2-7; D possibly corresponds to TRBD2 (5 bases). Trimming pared 3 bases from V and 1 base from J, leaving 6 bases between. The CDR3 has 13 residues. CDR1 KGHDR and CDR2 SFDVKD come from the germline V gene.

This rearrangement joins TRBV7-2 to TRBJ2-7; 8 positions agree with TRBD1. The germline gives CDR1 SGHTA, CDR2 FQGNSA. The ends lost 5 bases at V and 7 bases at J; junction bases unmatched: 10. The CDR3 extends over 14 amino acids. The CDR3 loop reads CASSLDQGAREQYF. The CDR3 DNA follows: TGTGCCAGCAGCCTCGACCAGGGGGCGCGAGAGCAGTACTTC.

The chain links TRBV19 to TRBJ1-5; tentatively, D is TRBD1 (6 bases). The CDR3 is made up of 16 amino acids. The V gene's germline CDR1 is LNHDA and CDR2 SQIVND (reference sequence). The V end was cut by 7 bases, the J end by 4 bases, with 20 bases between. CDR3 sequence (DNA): TGTGCCAGTACCAGCTCAGGACAGAGATTTAATCAGCCCCAGCATTTT. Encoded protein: CASTSSGQRFNQPQHF.

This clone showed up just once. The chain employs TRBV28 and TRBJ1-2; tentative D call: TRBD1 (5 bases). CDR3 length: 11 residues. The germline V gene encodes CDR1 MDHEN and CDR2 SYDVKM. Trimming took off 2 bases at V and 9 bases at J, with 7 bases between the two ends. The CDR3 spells CASSLDRSYTF. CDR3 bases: TGTGCCAGCAGTTTAGACAGAAGCTACACCTTC.

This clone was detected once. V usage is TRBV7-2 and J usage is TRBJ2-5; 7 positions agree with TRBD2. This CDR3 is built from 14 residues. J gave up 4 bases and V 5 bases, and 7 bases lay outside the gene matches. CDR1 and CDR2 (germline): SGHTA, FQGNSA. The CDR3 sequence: CASSPGLVPETQYF. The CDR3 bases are TGTGCCAGCAGCCCAGGACTAGTTCCAGAGACCCAGTACTTC.

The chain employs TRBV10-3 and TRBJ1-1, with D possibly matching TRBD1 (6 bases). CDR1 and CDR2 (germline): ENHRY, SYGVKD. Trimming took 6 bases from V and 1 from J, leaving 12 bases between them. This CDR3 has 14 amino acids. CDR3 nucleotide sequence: TGTGCCATCAGGGTGTCAGGGGCGAACACTGAAGCTTTCTTT. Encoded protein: CAIRVSGANTEAFF.

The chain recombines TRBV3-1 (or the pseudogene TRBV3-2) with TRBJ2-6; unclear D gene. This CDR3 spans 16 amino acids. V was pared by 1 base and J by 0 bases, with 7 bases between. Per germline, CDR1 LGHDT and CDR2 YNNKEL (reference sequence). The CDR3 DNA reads TGTGCCAGCAGCCAAGCTGGCATCTCTGGGGCCAACGTCCTGACTTTC. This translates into CASSQAGISGANVLTF.

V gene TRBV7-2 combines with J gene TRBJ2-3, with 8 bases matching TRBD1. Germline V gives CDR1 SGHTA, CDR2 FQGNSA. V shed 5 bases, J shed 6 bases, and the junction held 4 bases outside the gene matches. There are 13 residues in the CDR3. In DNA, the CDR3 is TGTGCCAGCAGCCCGGACAGGGAGGATACGCAGTATTTT. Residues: CASSPDREDTQYF.

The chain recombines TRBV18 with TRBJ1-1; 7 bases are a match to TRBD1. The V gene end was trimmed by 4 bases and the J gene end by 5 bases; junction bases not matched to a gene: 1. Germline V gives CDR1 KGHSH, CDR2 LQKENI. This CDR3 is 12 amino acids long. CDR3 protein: CASSQGATEAFF. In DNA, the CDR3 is TGTGCCAGCTCACAGGGGGCAACTGAAGCTTTCTTT.

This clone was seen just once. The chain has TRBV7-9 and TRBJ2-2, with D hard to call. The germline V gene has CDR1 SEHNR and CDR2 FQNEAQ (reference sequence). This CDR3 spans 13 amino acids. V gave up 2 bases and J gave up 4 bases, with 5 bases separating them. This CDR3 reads CASSLTVTGELFF. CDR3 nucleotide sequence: TGTGCCAGCAGCTTAACGGTCACCGGGGAGCTGTTTTTT.

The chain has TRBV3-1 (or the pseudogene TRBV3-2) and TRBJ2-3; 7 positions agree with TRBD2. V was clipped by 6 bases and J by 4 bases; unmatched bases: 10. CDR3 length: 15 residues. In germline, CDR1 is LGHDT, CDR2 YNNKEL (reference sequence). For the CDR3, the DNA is TGTGCCAGCAGTCCTATCGGAGGGAGGGCAGATACGCAGTATTTT. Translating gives CASSPIGGRADTQYF.

The DNA for the CDR3 is TGTGCCAGTAGTCTCCAGGGGACCGGGACAGGGTGGACACCCCTCCACTTT. Encoded protein: CASSLQGTGTGWTPLHF. V is TRBV19 and J is TRBJ1-6; 9 nucleotides line up with TRBD1. Germline assignment: CDR1 LNHDA and CDR2 SQIVND (reference sequence). V shed 5 bases, J shed 11 bases, and the junction held 16 bases outside the gene matches. CDR3 size: 17 residues.

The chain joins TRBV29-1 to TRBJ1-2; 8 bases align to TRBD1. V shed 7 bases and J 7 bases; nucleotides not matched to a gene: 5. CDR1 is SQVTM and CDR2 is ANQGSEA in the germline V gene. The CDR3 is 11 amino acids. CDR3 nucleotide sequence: TGCAGCGGGGGAACAGGGGGTGGCTACACCTTC. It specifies CSGGTGGGYTF.

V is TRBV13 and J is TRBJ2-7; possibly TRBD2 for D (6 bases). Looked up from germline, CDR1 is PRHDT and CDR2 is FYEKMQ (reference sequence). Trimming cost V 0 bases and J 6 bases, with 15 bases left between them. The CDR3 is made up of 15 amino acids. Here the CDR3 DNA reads TGTGCCAGCAGCTTAGGGGGGACTCGGCCAGGCGAGCAGTACTTC. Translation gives CASSLGGTRPGEQYF.